This T cell receptor beta chain was captured by sequencing in a study of cytotoxic CD8 clonotypes in ibrutinib-treated CLL (dated by TCRdb to the early 2020s). Study-level background: In this cohort, 15 patients were treatment-naive and about ten were relapsed/refractory, while about 17 had unmutated IGHV. Every remission and progressive disease sample was obtained while ibrutinib was still being received by the patients. Longitudinal samples were obtainable from about 30% of the roughly 90 participants in the trial. Samples at response were collected after a median of about 12 months of treatment, with a range of about 6 to 36 months. Samples averaged 255,043 productive templates and 90,000 to 100,000 productive rearrangements. Responses were partial in some 24 patients and complete in 2; after median approximately 67 months follow-up, around 14 stayed in remission and roughly twelve progressed. Cryopreserved peripheral blood mononuclear cells were obtained prior to treatment, at the time of response, and at either disease progression or sustained remission.

On a MiSeq, deep resolution sequencing aimed for a depth between 1 in 1 million and 1 in 200,000 T cells, with each clonotype covered 10x on average. The immunoSEQ hsTCRB Kit was used to generate TCR beta libraries. Per the original workflow: The data were analyzed with ImmunoSEQ Analyzer and ImmunoSEQ Data Assistant, and V, D and J gene assignments followed IMGT definitions. Clonality was computed as one minus normalized Shannon entropy of productive rearrangement frequencies, ranging from 0 to 1. Only overrepresented clonotypes making up at least 0.05% of each patient's repertoire were included in the public clonotype analysis. Thirteen repertoires from age-matched healthy donors, obtained from immuneACCESS, served as clonality controls. Held by TCRdb, this immuneACCESS table contains in-frame sequences only and omits some clones. Under half of the omission traces to an unresolved V gene where checked; the cause of the rest is unknown. V and J calls and clone size follow that table, whereas D and trimming were derived from the DNA. This sample has some 140,000 clones in its table, and around four fifths of those were observed once. The ten largest clones represent around 3% of the sample.

From its cysteine to its phenylalanine, the CDR3 spans 17 amino acids. The only DNA kept is the CDR3, 51 bases in frame from the first base. CDR1 and CDR2 were assigned from the germline V gene (reference sequence) as SSHAT and FNYEAQ. The junction shows trimming of 5 bases on V and 5 bases on J, and the gene matches do not reach 14 bases of it. The time point label here, explained by the study, means: 20 to 30 months on ibrutinib. For TCR beta library preparation, roughly 2 micrograms of genomic DNA were extracted from the cryopreserved PBMCs. Longitudinal blood samples from CLL patients on ibrutinib monotherapy were analyzed using high-throughput TCR beta sequencing. The patients were enrolled in a single-center, open-label phase 2 trial of ibrutinib monotherapy. Study-wide conclusions, independent of this receptor: Public clonotypes were rare and either shrank or stayed stable during treatment, and the rise in clonality at ibrutinib response reflected expansion of private clonotypes. Clonality rose at ibrutinib response, remained stable during sustained remission, and dropped back toward baseline at progression. Baseline clonality exceeded that of age-matched healthy donors and correlated strongly with circulating CD8+ T-cell counts. Sustained-remission and progressing patients did not have matched sampling times, and lymph node repertoires were not examined.

With respect to this clone: There is no known antigen for this receptor. No quality values exist for individual bases; no much larger clone is one base distant.

The sample here was PBMCs, taken after 24 months of ibrutinib treatment. The clonotype was recovered from a human donor with chronic lymphocytic leukemia. The V and J segments used are TRBV7-7 and TRBJ2-5, and 10 bases in between align with TRBD2. The CDR3 protein: CASSVHPGSGGAETQYF. DNA sequence: TGTGCCAGCAGCGTTCACCCTGGGAGCGGGGGGGCGGAGACCCAGTACTTC.